The 9 T cell receptor beta chains presented below share a single source sample, sequenced in a study of shared clonotypes between healthy human individuals (TCRdb year 2020). Library preparation used the immunoSEQ multiplex PCR assay. TCRdb stores this immuneACCESS table with in-frame sequences only. Part of the clones is absent; in the studies checked, under half of the shortfall reflects unresolved V genes, and no reason is known for the rest. For this sample the table gives some 1 million clones, of which roughly 70% were detected only once. Over 1.3% of the sample is taken by the ten largest. Material for sequencing was memory CD4+ T cells sorted from blood. What this sample's cell subset or site label stands for: CD45RA-negative fraction. The receptors stem from a man younger than 30 in good health.

The chain carries TRBV29-1 and TRBJ1-2, with D unclear. Per germline, CDR1 SQVTM and CDR2 ANQGSEA. V was pared by 7 bases and J by 3 bases, with 15 bases between. This CDR3 contains 13 residues. CDR3 coding DNA: TGCAGCGCCGCGCGGGGTTTGGACTATGGCTACACCTTC. Amino acids: CSAARGLDYGYTF.

The J gene is TRBJ1-2, the V gene TRBV9; D gene uncertain. In germline, CDR1 is SGDLS, CDR2 YYNGEE. V was cut by 0 bases and J by 4 bases, with 13 bases left in between. There are 15 residues in the CDR3. CDR3 sequence: CASSVVGGGGYGYTF. The CDR3 DNA reads as TGTGCCAGCAGCGTAGTTGGAGGAGGTGGCTATGGCTACACCTTC. Using reference TRBV9 and TRBJ1-2 for the parts outside the CDR3, the full variable domain is DSGVTQTPKHLITATGQRVTLRCSPRSGDLSVYWYQQSLDQGLQFLIQYYNGEERAKGNILERFSAQQFPDLHSELNLSSLELGDSALYFCASSVVGGGGYGYTFGSGTRLTVV.

Only a few counts were recorded for this clone. The chain couples TRBV7-9 to TRBJ1-1; D uncertain. The germline V and J ends were trimmed by 5 bases and 3 bases, with 7 bases remaining between them. CDR1 and CDR2 (germline): SEHNR, FQNEAQ (reference sequence). The CDR3 is made up of 12 amino acids. Here the CDR3 reads CASSRKDTEAFF. DNA of the CDR3: TGTGCCAGCAGCCGGAAAGACACTGAAGCTTTCTTT.

The rearrangement links TRBV6-1 to TRBJ1-6; no reliable D call. The germline V gene encodes CDR1 MNHNS and CDR2 SASEGT. Trimming removed 1 base from V and 6 bases from J, with 13 bases in between. The CDR3 covers 16 residues. The CDR3 reads CASSEDAGRGNSPLHF. CDR3 coding DNA: TGTGCCAGCAGTGAAGATGCGGGGAGAGGTAATTCACCCCTCCACTTT.

With respect to this clone: At the DNA level, this CDR3 is encoded by other sequences in the same sample as well. The chain employs TRBV6-1 and TRBJ2-7; the match to TRBD1 covers 8 bases. The CDR3 loop spans 13 amino acids. The V gene's germline CDR1 is MNHNS and CDR2 SASEGT. The V segment lost 6 bases and the J segment 3 bases; nucleotides outside the gene matches: 4. This CDR3 is CASRGDRLYEQYF. CDR3 DNA: TGTGCCAGCAGGGGGGACAGGCTCTACGAGCAGTACTTC.

The chain employs TRBV5-8 and TRBJ1-2; D possibly corresponds to TRBD1 (5 bases). Germline CDR1 SGHTS, CDR2 YDEGEE. The V end was cut by 1 base, the J end by 1 base, with 8 bases between. CDR3 length equals 14 residues. The CDR3 DNA follows: TGTGCCAGCAGCTTGAAGGGACTTAACTATGGCTACACCTTC. Protein sequence: CASSLKGLNYGYTF.

The chain employs TRBV6-1 and TRBJ1-2, with a weak D call TRBD1 (5 bases). Per the germline V gene, CDR1 is MNHNS and CDR2 is SASEGT. Trimming left V 2 bases short and J 5 bases short, with 12 bases between. This CDR3 is built from 14 residues. The CDR3 spells CASSEPWGPYGYTF. CDR3 bases: TGTGCCAGCAGTGAACCCTGGGGCCCTTATGGCTACACCTTC.

CDR3 in DNA: TGCGCCAGCAGCCTTACGGGAGGGGACGGGAATTCACCCCTCCACTTT. Translating it yields CASSLTGGDGNSPLHF. The chain recombines TRBV4-1 with TRBJ1-6, with a weak D call TRBD1 (5 bases). Germline-derived CDR1 and CDR2 are MGHRA and YSYEKL. V lost 4 bases and J 7 bases, leaving 17 bases between the germline ends. The CDR3 is made up of 16 amino acids.

This chain joins TRBV28 and TRBJ2-3; a possible D gene is TRBD2 (6 bases). Germline CDR1 and CDR2: MDHEN and SYDVKM. V lost 6 bases to trimming and J lost 5 bases, with 12 bases between them. The CDR3 runs 13 residues. The CDR3 loop reads CASREGTIDTQYF. DNA for the CDR3: TGTGCCAGCAGGGAGGGTACGATAGATACGCAGTATTTT.